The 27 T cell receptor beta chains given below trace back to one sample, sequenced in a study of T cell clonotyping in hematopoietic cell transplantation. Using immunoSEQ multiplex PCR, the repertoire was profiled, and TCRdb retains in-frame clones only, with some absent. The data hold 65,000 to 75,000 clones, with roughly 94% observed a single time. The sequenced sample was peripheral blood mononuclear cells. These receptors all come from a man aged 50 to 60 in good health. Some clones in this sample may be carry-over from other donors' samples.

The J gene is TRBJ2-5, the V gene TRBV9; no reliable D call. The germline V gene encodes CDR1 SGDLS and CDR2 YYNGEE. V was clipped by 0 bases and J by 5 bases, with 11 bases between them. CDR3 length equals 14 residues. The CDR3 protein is CASSVETVGETQYF. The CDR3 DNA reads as TGTGCCAGCAGCGTAGAGACGGTGGGGGAGACCCAGTACTTC.

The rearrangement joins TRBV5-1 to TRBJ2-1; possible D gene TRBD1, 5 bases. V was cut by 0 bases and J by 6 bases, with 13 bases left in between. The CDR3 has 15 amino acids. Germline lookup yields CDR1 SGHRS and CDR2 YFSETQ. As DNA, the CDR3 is TGCGCCAGCAGCTTGGGTCCAGGGTTGGGCAATGAGCAGTTCTTC. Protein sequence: CASSLGPGLGNEQFF.

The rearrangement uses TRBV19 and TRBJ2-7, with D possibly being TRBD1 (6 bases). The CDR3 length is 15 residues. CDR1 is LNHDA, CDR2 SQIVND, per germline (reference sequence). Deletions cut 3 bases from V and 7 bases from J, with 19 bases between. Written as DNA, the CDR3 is TGTGCCAGTAGTATTCTTCCGGGACCCCAGGGGGAGCAGTACTTC. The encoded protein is CASSILPGPQGEQYF.

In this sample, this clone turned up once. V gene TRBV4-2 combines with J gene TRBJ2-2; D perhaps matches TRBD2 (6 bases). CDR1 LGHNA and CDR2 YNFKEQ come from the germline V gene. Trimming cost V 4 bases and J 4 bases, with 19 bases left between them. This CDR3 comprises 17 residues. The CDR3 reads CASSPTWGEAGTGELFF. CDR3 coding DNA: TGTGCCAGCAGCCCCACGTGGGGGGAGGCGGGCACCGGGGAGCTGTTTTTT.

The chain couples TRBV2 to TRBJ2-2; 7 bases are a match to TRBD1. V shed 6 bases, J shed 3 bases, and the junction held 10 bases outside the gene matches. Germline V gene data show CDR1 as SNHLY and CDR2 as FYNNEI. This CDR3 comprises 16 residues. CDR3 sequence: CASSLSRQGDTGELFF. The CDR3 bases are TGTGCCAGCAGCCTTTCCCGACAGGGCGACACCGGGGAGCTGTTTTTT.

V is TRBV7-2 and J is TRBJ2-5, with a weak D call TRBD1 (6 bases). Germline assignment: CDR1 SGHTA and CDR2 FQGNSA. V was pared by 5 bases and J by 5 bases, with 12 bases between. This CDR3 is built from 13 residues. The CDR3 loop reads CASSKGQRETQYF. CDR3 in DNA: TGTGCCAGCAGCAAAGGACAGAGGGAGACCCAGTACTTC.

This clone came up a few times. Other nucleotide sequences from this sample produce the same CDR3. CDR3 region: CASSYSLDSSYEQYF. In DNA, the CDR3 is TGTGCCAGCAGTTACTCGCTCGACAGCTCCTACGAGCAGTACTTC. The chain employs TRBV6-5 and TRBJ2-7; maybe TRBD1 (5 bases). CDR3 length equals 15 residues. Germline CDR1 reads MNHEY; CDR2 reads SVGAGI. Between the trimmed V and J ends, which lost 0 bases and 0 bases, there was a span of 9 bases.

The CDR3 protein is CASSLPSGSGETQYF. The CDR3 bases are TGTGCCAGCAGTTTGCCTAGCGGGAGTGGGGAGACCCAGTACTTC. V gene TRBV28 combines with J gene TRBJ2-5, with 10 bases aligning to TRBD2. The CDR3 consists of 15 residues. The germline V gene encodes CDR1 MDHEN and CDR2 SYDVKM. V was pared by 3 bases and J by 5 bases, with 6 bases of the junction left unmatched.

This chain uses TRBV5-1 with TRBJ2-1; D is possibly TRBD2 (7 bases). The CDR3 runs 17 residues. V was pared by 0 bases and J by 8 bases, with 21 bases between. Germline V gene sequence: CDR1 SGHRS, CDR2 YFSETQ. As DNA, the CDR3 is TGCGCCAGCAGCTTGGCCTGGGGGGGCGGATCGATCGATGAGCAGTTCTTC. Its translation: CASSLAWGGGSIDEQFF.

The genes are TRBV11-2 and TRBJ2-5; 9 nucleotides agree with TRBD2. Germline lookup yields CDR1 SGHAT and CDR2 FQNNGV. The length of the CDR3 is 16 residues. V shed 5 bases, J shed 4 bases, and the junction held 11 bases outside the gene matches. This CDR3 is CASSPSAGGPRETQYF. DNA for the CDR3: TGTGCCAGCAGCCCGTCCGCGGGGGGGCCTCGAGAGACCCAGTACTTC.

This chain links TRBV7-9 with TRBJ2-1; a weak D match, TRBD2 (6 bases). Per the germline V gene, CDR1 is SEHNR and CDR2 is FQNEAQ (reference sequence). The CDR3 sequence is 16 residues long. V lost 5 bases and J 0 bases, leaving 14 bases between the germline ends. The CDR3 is CASSGRTGSSYNEQFF. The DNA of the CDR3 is TGTGCCAGCAGCGGGAGGACGGGAAGCTCCTACAATGAGCAGTTCTTC.

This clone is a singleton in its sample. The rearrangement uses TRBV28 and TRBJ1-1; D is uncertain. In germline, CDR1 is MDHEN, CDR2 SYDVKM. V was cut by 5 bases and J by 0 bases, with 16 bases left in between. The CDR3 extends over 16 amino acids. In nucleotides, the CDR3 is TGTGCCAGCAGTCAAGCTCTCCGGGTCTTGAACACTGAAGCTTTCTTT. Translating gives CASSQALRVLNTEAFF. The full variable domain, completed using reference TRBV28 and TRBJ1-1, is DVKVTQSSRYLVKRTGEKVFLECVQDMDHENMFWYRQDPGLGLRLIYFSYDVKMKEKGDIPEGYSVSREKKERFSLILESASTNQTSMYLCASSQALRVLNTEAFFGQGTRLTVV.

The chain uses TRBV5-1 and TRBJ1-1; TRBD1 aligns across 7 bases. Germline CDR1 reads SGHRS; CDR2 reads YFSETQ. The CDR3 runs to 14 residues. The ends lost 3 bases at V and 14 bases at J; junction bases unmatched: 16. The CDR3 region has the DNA TGCGCCAGCAGCTCCGTCCACAACGACAGGGTAACGTTCTTT. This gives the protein CASSSVHNDRVTFF.

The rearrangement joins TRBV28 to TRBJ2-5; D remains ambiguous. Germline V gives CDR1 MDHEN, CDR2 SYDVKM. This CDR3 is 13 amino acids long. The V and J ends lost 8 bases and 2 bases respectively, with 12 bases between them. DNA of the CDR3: TGTGCCAGCTCTTTTCCAGCTCAAGAGACCCAGTACTTC. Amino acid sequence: CASSFPAQETQYF.

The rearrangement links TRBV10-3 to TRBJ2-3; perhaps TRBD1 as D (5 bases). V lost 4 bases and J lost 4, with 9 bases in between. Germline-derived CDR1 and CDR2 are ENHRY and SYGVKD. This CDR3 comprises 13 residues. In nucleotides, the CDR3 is TGTGCCATCAGTGGGGGCGGCGCAGATACGCAGTATTTT. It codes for CAISGGGADTQYF.

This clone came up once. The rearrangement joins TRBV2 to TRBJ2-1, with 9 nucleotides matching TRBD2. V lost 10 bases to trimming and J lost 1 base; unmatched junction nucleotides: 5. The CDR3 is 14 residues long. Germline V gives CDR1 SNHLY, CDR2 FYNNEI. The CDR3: CANPSGDSYNEQFF. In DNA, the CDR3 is TGTGCCAACCCTAGCGGGGATTCCTACAATGAGCAGTTCTTC.

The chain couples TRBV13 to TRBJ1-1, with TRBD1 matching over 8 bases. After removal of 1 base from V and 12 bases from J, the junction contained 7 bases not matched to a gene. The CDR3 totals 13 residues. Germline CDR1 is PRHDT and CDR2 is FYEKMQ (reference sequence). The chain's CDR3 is CASSLERTGRTFF. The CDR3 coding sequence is TGTGCCAGCAGCTTAGAGAGGACAGGGCGAACTTTCTTT.

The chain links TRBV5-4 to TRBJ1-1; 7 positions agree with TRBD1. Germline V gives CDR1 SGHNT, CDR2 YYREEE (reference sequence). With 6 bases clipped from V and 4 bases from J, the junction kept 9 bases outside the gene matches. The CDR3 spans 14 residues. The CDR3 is CASNYRGRGTEAFF. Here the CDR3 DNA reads TGTGCCAGCAACTACAGGGGCCGGGGCACTGAAGCTTTCTTT.

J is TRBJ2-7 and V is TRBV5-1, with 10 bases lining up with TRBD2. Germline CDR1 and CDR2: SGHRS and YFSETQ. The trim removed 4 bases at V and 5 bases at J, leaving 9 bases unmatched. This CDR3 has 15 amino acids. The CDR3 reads CASSTLAGGGHEQYF. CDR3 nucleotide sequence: TGCGCCAGCAGCACATTAGCGGGAGGTGGCCACGAGCAGTACTTC.

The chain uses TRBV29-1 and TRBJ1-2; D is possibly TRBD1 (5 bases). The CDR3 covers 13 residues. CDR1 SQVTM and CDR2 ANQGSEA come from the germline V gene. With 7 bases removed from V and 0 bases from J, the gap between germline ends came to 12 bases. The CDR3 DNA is TGCAGCGCCCCGGACAATACTAACTATGGCTACACCTTC. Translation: CSAPDNTNYGYTF.

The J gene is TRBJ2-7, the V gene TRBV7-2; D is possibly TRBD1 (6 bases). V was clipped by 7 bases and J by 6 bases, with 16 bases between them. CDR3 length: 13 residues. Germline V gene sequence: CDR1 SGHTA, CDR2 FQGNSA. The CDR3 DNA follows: TGTGCCAGCAACTCTTCGGCAGGGGCCGAGCAGTACTTC. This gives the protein CASNSSAGAEQYF.

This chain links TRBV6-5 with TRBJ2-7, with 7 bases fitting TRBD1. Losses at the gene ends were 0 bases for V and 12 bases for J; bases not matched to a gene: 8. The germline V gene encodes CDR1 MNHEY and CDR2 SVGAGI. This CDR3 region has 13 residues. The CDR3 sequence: CASSYSNRGALYF. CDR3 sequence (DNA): TGTGCCAGCAGTTACTCAAACAGGGGCGCCCTGTACTTC.

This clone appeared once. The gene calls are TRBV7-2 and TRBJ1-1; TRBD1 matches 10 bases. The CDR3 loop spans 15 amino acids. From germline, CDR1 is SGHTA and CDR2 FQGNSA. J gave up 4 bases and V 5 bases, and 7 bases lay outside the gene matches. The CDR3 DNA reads TGTGCCAGCAGCCCGTCCGGGACAGGGGCCACTGAAGCTTTCTTT. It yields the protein CASSPSGTGATEAFF.

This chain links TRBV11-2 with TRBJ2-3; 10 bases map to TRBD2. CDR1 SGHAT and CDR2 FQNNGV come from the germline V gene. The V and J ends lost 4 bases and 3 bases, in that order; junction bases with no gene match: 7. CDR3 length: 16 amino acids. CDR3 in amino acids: CASSSRAGGRTDTQYF. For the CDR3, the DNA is TGTGCCAGCAGCTCGAGAGCGGGAGGGAGAACAGATACGCAGTATTTT. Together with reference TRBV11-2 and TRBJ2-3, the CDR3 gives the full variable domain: EAGVAQSPRYKIIEKRQSVAFWCNPISGHATLYWYQQILGQGPKLLIQFQNNGVVDDSQLPKDRFSAERLKGVDSTLKIQPAKLEDSAVYLCASSSRAGGRTDTQYFGPGTRLTVL.

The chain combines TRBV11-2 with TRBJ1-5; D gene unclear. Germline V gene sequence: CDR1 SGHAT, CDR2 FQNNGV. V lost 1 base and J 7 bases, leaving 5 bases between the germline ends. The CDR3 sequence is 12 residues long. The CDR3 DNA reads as TGTGCCAGCAGCTTAGCGGGCCAGCCCCAGCATTTT. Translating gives CASSLAGQPQHF.

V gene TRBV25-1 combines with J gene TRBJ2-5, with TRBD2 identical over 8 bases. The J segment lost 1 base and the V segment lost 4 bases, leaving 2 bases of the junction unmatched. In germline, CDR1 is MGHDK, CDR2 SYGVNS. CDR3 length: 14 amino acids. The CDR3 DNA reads TGTGCCAGCAGTGGCCGGGGGGGCCAAGAGACCCAGTACTTC. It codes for CASSGRGGQETQYF.

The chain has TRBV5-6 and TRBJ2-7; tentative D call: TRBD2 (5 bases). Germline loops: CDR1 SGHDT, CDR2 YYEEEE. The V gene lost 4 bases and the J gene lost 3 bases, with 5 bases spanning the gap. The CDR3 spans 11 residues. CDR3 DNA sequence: TGTGCCAGCAGCCGGGGCTACGAGCAGTACTTC. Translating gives CASSRGYEQYF.